A selection of T cell receptor beta chains follows, all from one sample in a study of glioma-infiltrating T cells. TCRdb reanalysed the multiplex PCR reads using MiXCR and keeps one entry per CDR3 protein. The sample lists about 140,000 distinct CDR3 sequences; roughly 43% were seen once. Sequencing was carried out using glioma tissue, nonneoplastic brain tissue, or PBMCs (not recorded which). These receptors all come from a human donor with low-grade glioma or glioblastoma, undergoing nonglioma brain surgery, or in good health (not recorded which). CDR3s include the opening cysteine and the closing phenylalanine or tryptophan. D genes are given only for firm matches. Clone sizes are given selectively: once, few, many, or a class where the clone is expanded.

J,D,size,V,CDR3,DNA
TRBJ1-2,-,-,TRBV24-1,CATSDRTANYGYTF,TGTGCCACCAGTGATAGGACAGCTAACTATGGCTACACCTTC
TRBJ2-7,TRBD2,few,TRBV20-1,CSAGTSGASGEQYF,TGCAGTGCTGGAACTAGCGGGGCCTCCGGCGAGCAGTACTTC
TRBJ2-5,-,-,TRBV7-9,CASSPSEGRQETQYF,TGTGCCAGCAGCCCTTCCGAGGGGAGGCAAGAGACCCAGTACTTC
TRBJ2-5,-,few,TRBV27,CAGRQETQYF,TGTGCCGGGCGGCAAGAGACCCAGTACTTC
TRBJ2-7,-,few,TRBV20-1,CSARDLGGGSSEQYF,TGCAGTGCTAGAGATCTAGGGGGAGGGTCTTCCGAGCAGTACTTC
TRBJ1-2,-,-,TRBV6-1,CASSEGGDYGYTF,TGTGCCAGCAGTGAGGGAGGCGACTATGGCTACACCTTC
TRBJ2-7,-,-,TRBV10-2,CASSYSRLSYEQYF,TGTGCCAGCAGTTACTCGAGGCTTTCCTACGAGCAGTACTTC
TRBJ2-3,-,many,TRBV6-2/TRBV6-3,CASSSVGTHTDTQYF,TGTGCCAGCAGTTCGGTCGGGACGCACACAGATACGCAGTATTTT
TRBJ2-3,-,-,TRBV5-1,CASSFEPSTDTQYF,TGCGCCAGCAGCTTTGAGCCGAGCACAGATACGCAGTATTTT
TRBJ2-1,TRBD2,few,TRBV6-6,CASSYGASGAYNEQFF,TGTGCCAGCAGTTACGGGGCTAGCGGAGCTTACAATGAGCAGTTCTTC
TRBJ1-5,-,-,TRBV19,CASRHSRTDNQPQHF,TGTGCCAGTAGACACAGCCGGACGGACAATCAGCCCCAGCATTTT
TRBJ1-3,-,-,TRBV7-9,CASSFYRGAENTIYF,TGTGCCAGCAGCTTTTATCGGGGGGCGGAAAACACCATATATTTT
TRBJ2-5,-,many,TRBV7-9,CASSHAGTETQYF,TGTGCCAGCAGCCATGCAGGGACCGAGACCCAGTACTTC
TRBJ2-6,-,-,TRBV6-5,CASSYRDPRSLGANVLTF,TGTGCCAGCAGTTACCGGGACCCGAGGTCTCTGGGGGCCAACGTCCTGACTTTC
TRBJ2-1,-,-,TRBV24-1,CATSGGGTGRNEQFF,TGTGCCACCAGTGGAGGGGGAACAGGGCGCAATGAGCAGTTCTTC
TRBJ2-7,-,-,TRBV19,CASSIFGGPSYEQYF,TGTGCCAGTAGTATATTCGGGGGGCCCTCCTACGAGCAGTACTTC
TRBJ1-6,-,-,TRBV4-2,CASSRGESNSPLHF,TGTGCCAGCAGCCGCGGGGAGTCAAATTCACCCCTCCACTTT
TRBJ1-1,TRBD1,few,TRBV7-2,CASRSTTGGKPEAFF,TGTGCCAGCAGATCGACGACAGGGGGCAAACCTGAAGCTTTCTTT
TRBJ1-6,-,few,TRBV6-5,CASSYYGYSPLHF,TGTGCCAGCAGTTACTATGGGTATTCACCCCTCCACTTT
TRBJ2-1,-,many,TRBV15,CATNRQPNNEQFF,TGTGCCACCAATCGGCAGCCTAACAATGAGCAGTTCTTC
TRBJ2-3,-,-,TRBV6-2/TRBV6-3,CASSVTGGSDTQYF,TGTGCCAGCAGTGTCACCGGGGGCTCAGATACGCAGTATTTT
TRBJ2-3,TRBD2,once,TRBV19,CASRLAESTDTQYF,TGTGCCAGCCGACTAGCGGAAAGCACAGATACGCAGTATTTT
TRBJ1-1,TRBD1,once,TRBV6-5,CASSYSTGGTEAFF,TGTGCCAGCAGTTACTCGACAGGGGGCACTGAAGCTTTCTTT
TRBJ2-5,TRBD1,few,TRBV10-2,CASSEQGEGTQYF,TGCGCCAGCAGTGAACAGGGGGAAGGGACCCAGTACTTC
TRBJ1-3,TRBD1,few,TRBV27,CASRSTGVGNTIYF,TGTGCCAGCAGATCTACAGGGGTTGGAAACACCATATATTTT
TRBJ2-3,TRBD1,-,TRBV24-1,CATSDQTGGTADTQYF,TGTGCCACCAGCGACCAGACAGGGGGCACGGCAGATACGCAGTATTTT
TRBJ1-5,TRBD1,few,TRBV27,CASRGQGIQPQHF,TGTGCCAGCAGGGGACAGGGGATCCAGCCCCAGCATTTT
TRBJ2-3,-,once,TRBV5-6,CASLWWLRGTDTQYF,TGTGCCAGCCTTTGGTGGTTGAGGGGCACAGATACGCAGTATTTT
TRBJ2-1,-,few,TRBV6-1,CASSDRIGTSTGDEQFF,TGTGCCAGCAGTGATCGGATCGGGACTTCCACGGGAGATGAGCAGTTCTTC
TRBJ1-5,-,-,TRBV15,CAISLGQGNQPQHF,TGTGCCATCAGCCTTGGACAAGGCAATCAGCCCCAGCATTTT
TRBJ1-5,TRBD1,-,TRBV20-1,CSARDRQGGALSNQPQHF,TGCAGTGCTAGAGATCGACAGGGGGGTGCTCTTAGCAATCAGCCCCAGCATTTT
TRBJ1-1,-,-,TRBV20-1,CSALPVGVNTEAFF,TGCAGTGCTTTGCCCGTGGGCGTGAACACTGAAGCTTTCTTT
TRBJ2-3,-,-,TRBV6-2/TRBV6-3,CASSLQDSSTDTQYF,TGTGCCAGCAGTTTACAGGACTCTAGCACAGATACGCAGTATTTT
TRBJ2-7,-,many,TRBV3-1,CASSQGYEQYF,TGTGCCAGCAGCCAGGGGTACGAGCAGTACTTC
TRBJ2-7,TRBD2,-,TRBV20-1,CSAPRTSGRRGEQYF,TGCAGTGCGCCGAGGACTAGCGGGAGGAGGGGCGAGCAGTACTTC
TRBJ2-1,TRBD2,many,TRBV6-6,CASSYSSGAYNEQFF,TGTGCCAGCAGTTACTCTAGCGGGGCTTACAATGAGCAGTTCTTC
TRBJ2-7,-,-,TRBV3-1,CASTLGGTYEQYF,TGTGCCAGCACACTAGGTGGAACCTACGAGCAGTACTTC
TRBJ2-1,TRBD2,few,TRBV20-1,CSAPLAGVGNEQFF,TGCAGTGCTCCTCTAGCGGGAGTCGGGAATGAGCAGTTCTTC
TRBJ2-5,-,few,TRBV25-1,CASSALDVLQETQYF,TGTGCCAGCAGTGCACTGGACGTACTACAAGAGACCCAGTACTTC
TRBJ2-5,-,-,TRBV20-1,CSASRDVADFPSF,TGCAGTGCTTCGAGAGACGTAGCGGACTTTCCCTCCTTC
TRBJ2-3,-,-,TRBV15,CATSIEGLGTDTQYF,TGTGCCACCAGCATCGAGGGTTTAGGCACAGATACGCAGTATTTT
TRBJ1-5,-,-,TRBV10-3,CASSPTLNNQPQHF,TGTGCCAGCAGCCCGACACTAAACAATCAGCCCCAGCATTTT
TRBJ2-3,TRBD2,-,TRBV20-1,CSARGGSGSTDTQYF,TGCAGTGCTAGGGGTGGTAGCGGGAGCACAGATACGCAGTATTTT
TRBJ2-7,TRBD2,-,TRBV2,CASSVLAGGPSYEQYF,TGTGCCAGCAGTGTACTAGCGGGAGGGCCTAGTTACGAGCAGTACTTC
TRBJ2-7,TRBD2,-,TRBV10-3,CAISEGTSGEYEQYF,TGTGCCATCAGTGAAGGGACTAGCGGAGAATACGAGCAGTACTTC
TRBJ2-7,-,-,TRBV15,CATSTHGFGQYF,TGTGCCACCAGCACCCATGGTTTTGGGCAGTACTTC
TRBJ2-7,-,-,TRBV7-9,CASSKDGAKDSYEQYF,TGTGCCAGCAGCAAAGATGGCGCCAAAGACTCCTACGAGCAGTACTTC
TRBJ2-3,-,-,TRBV4-3,CASSQDLRESTDTQYF,TGCGCCAGCAGCCAAGATCTCCGGGAGAGCACAGATACGCAGTATTTT
TRBJ1-2,-,-,TRBV20-1,CSARQGIYGYTF,TGCAGTGCTAGACAGGGGATCTATGGCTACACCTTC